What follows describes a single T cell receptor beta chain. Antigen unknown. The sample belongs to a study of T cell responses to AZD1222 COVID-19 vaccine. Study-wide points: Reports indicate that nearly half of spike-specific TCRs are directed at unmutated variant regions. Repertoires were obtained only post-peak T cell response. Spike-specific TCR repertoires showed rising breadth and depth after two AZD1222 doses.

TCRdb keeps only in-frame clones here, not all; method: immunoSEQ multiplex PCR. The data show approximately 100,000 clones, about 89% seen once. Trimming left V 3 bases short and J 2 bases short, with 5 bases between. The CDR3 runs 12 residues. Sample: peripheral blood, taken on day 0 of AZD1222 vaccination. The clonotype originates from an adult in good health. This chain connects TRBV12-3 or TRBV12-4 to TRBJ2-7; D is perhaps TRBD2 (5 bases). CDR3 residues: CASSFGAYEQYF. The CDR3 DNA sequence: TGTGCCAGCAGTTTCGGGGCCTACGAGCAGTACTTC.